What follows are 29 T cell receptor beta chains derived from one specimen sequenced in a study of molecular identifiers for immune sequencing clone quantification. TCRdb used MiXCR to reprocess the PCR reads, holding one entry per CDR3 protein. The sample consists of around 460,000 distinct CDR3 sequences, over 20% of them appearing once. The sequenced sample consisted of naive CD8+ T cells from blood, with Jurkat cell RNA spiked in. Subset reported: FACS-sorted CD8+CD4-CCR7+CD45RA+ naive T cells. The receptor set was obtained from a human donor in good health. Some libraries in this study had Jurkat cell RNA spiked in.

This clonotype appeared many times. The CDR3 sequence: CASSVGAGGGTEAFF. Here the CDR3 DNA reads TGTGCCAGCAGCGTAGGGGCAGGGGGAGGGACTGAAGCTTTCTTT. The rearrangement joins TRBV9 to TRBJ1-1; 7 bases map to TRBD1. Germline V gene data show CDR1 as SGDLS and CDR2 as YYNGEE. This CDR3 contains 15 residues. After removal of 0 bases from V and 5 bases from J, the junction contained 7 bases not matched to a gene.

There are many counts of this clonotype. This chain connects TRBV6-2 or TRBV6-3 to TRBJ2-2; D may be TRBD1 or TRBD2 (5 bases each). CDR1 MNHEY and CDR2 SVGEGT come from the germline V gene. The CDR3 sequence is 16 residues long. Trimming left V 4 bases short and J 1 base short, with 13 bases between. The CDR3 is CASSSSGTVNTGELFF. As DNA, the CDR3 is TGTGCCAGCAGTTCTTCCGGGACGGTGAACACCGGGGAGCTGTTTTTT.

The genes are TRBV30 and TRBJ2-1; 7 bases line up with TRBD2. This CDR3 is built from 15 residues. V lost 2 bases, J lost 1 base, and 5 bases stayed unmatched. Germline-derived CDR1 and CDR2 are GTSNPN and SVGIG (reference sequence). The DNA of the CDR3 is TGTGCCTGGAGTATAGCTAGCGGATCCTACAATGAGCAGTTCTTC. Translated: CAWSIASGSYNEQFF.

This clonotype was seen more than once but under ten times. This chain joins TRBV7-9 and TRBJ2-7; 7 bases line up with TRBD1. Germline V gene lookup returns CDR1 SEHNR and CDR2 FQNEAQ (reference sequence). V shed 4 bases and J 5 bases; nucleotides not matched to a gene: 14. The CDR3 length is 16 residues. The DNA for the CDR3 is TGTGCCAGCAGCTCCGGACCCGACAGGGTTGACGACGAGCAGTACTTC. Its translation: CASSSGPDRVDDEQYF.

This clonotype was found many times. The chain joins TRBV11-3 to TRBJ2-3; a weak D match, TRBD1 (5 bases). Germline values: CDR1 SGHNT, CDR2 YENEEA. The CDR3 loop spans 13 amino acids. Trimming cost V 9 bases and J 0 bases, with 10 bases left between them. The CDR3 nucleotides read TGTGCCAGTAGTAGGGGAAGCACAGATACGCAGTATTTT. It encodes CASSRGSTDTQYF.

The sample holds many counts of this clonotype. The gene calls are TRBV23-1 and TRBJ2-5; tentatively, D is TRBD2 (5 bases). TRBV23-1 is assigned to the ORF class and has an uncertain function. Trimming cost V 8 bases and J 5 bases, with 15 bases left between them. The CDR3 contains 13 residues. The CDR3 DNA follows: TGCGCCAGCGAGACCCCGCGAGGGGAGACCCAGTACTTC. This translates into CASETPRGETQYF.

The V gene is TRBV7-2, the J gene TRBJ2-3; the match to TRBD1 covers 7 bases. V shed 4 bases and J 0 bases; nucleotides not matched to a gene: 7. The CDR3 loop spans 16 amino acids. Germline V gene sequence: CDR1 SGHTA, CDR2 FQGNSA. The CDR3, as DNA: TGTGCCAGCAGCTCCATCGGGACAGTGAGCACAGATACGCAGTATTTT. Translating gives CASSSIGTVSTDTQYF.

This clonotype came up many times. The chain uses TRBV5-1 and TRBJ2-3; the match to TRBD2 covers 9 bases. The V and J ends lost 0 bases and 6 bases, in that order; junction bases with no gene match: 8. The CDR3 covers 16 residues. Germline V gene lookup returns CDR1 SGHRS and CDR2 YFSETQ. The chain's CDR3 is CASSLGAAGGSDTQYF. CDR3 nucleotides: TGCGCCAGCAGCTTGGGGGCAGCGGGAGGATCCGATACGCAGTATTTT.

The rearrangement uses TRBV2 and TRBJ2-7; 13 bases fit TRBD2. The CDR3 extends over 17 amino acids. Germline V gives CDR1 SNHLY, CDR2 FYNNEI. V lost 6 bases to trimming and J lost 4 bases; unmatched junction nucleotides: 12. In DNA form, the CDR3 reads TGTGCCAGCAGGGAGGGGACTAGCGGGAAAAGGTGGTACGAGCAGTACTTC. The encoded protein is CASREGTSGKRWYEQYF.

Points on this clonotype: Just one base apart from a much larger clone, this may be a read error. The chain joins TRBV7-9 to TRBJ2-3; D possibly corresponds to TRBD2 (5 bases). In germline, CDR1 is SEHNR, CDR2 FQNEAQ (reference sequence). The V gene lost 0 bases and the J gene lost 1 base, with 8 bases spanning the gap. The CDR3 has 15 residues. CDR3: CASSLANGGTDTQYF. The CDR3 DNA reads as TGTGCCAGCAGCTTAGCGAACGGGGGCACAGATACGCAGTATTTT.

This chain links TRBV12-3 or TRBV12-4 with TRBJ1-5; D is ambiguous. The CDR3 consists of 15 residues. Trimming cost V 7 bases and J 6 bases, with 19 bases left between them. CDR3 loop: CASTSSSGGSQPQHF. For the CDR3, the DNA is TGTGCCAGCACCTCATCTTCCGGTGGATCTCAGCCCCAGCATTTT.

This clonotype was recorded at least ten times. A read error may account for a junction end that differs from germline. The chain joins TRBV18 to TRBJ2-3, with 7 nucleotides matching TRBD1. This CDR3 contains 15 residues. The germline V gene encodes CDR1 KGHSH and CDR2 LQKENI. DNA of the CDR3: TGCGCCAGCAGCCAACGGACAGGCGGCACAGATACGCAGTATTTT. This gives the protein CASSQRTGGTDTQYF.

This clonotype was recorded a few times. The chain uses TRBV3-1 and TRBJ2-3, with 13 bases lining up with TRBD2. The CDR3 runs to 16 residues. V lost 5 bases and J lost 4; bases outside the gene matches: 6. The germline V gene has CDR1 LGHDT and CDR2 YNNKEL (reference sequence). The CDR3 DNA reads as TGTGCCAGCAGCGAAAGACTAGCGGGAGGACCAGATACGCAGTATTTT. Amino acid sequence: CASSERLAGGPDTQYF.

V usage is TRBV2 and J usage is TRBJ2-7, with D maybe TRBD1 (6 bases). V gave up 8 bases and J gave up 1 base, with 18 bases separating them. CDR1 is SNHLY and CDR2 is FYNNEI in the germline V gene. The CDR3 sequence is 15 residues long. CDR3 residues: CASGASRTDSYEQYF. CDR3 in DNA: TGTGCCAGCGGGGCGAGCAGGACAGATTCCTACGAGCAGTACTTC.

This chain joins TRBV2 and TRBJ2-3; no clear D gene. V was shortened by 8 bases and J by 2 bases, with 8 bases between the two germline ends. The CDR3 runs to 12 residues. Germline V CDR1 and CDR2: SNHLY, FYNNEI. The CDR3 is CASSGFTDTQYF. CDR3 DNA: TGTGCCAGCTCCGGATTCACAGATACGCAGTATTTT.

A note on this clonotype: A read error may explain this, as a much larger clone is one base away. J is TRBJ2-3 and V is TRBV28; maybe TRBD2 (6 bases). Germline V gene sequence: CDR1 MDHEN, CDR2 SYDVKM. V gave up 2 bases and J gave up 5 bases, with 23 bases separating them. This CDR3 comprises 18 residues. DNA of the CDR3: TGTGCCAGCAGTTTAATCACCCGATTAACTGGCGGGATAGATACGCAGTATTTT. Residues: CASSLITRLTGGIDTQYF.

In this sample, this clonotype turned up many times. The J gene is TRBJ2-2, the V gene TRBV20-1; TRBD2 might be the D (5 bases). CDR1 is DFQATT and CDR2 is SNEGSKA in the germline V gene (reference sequence). The V and J ends lost 0 bases and 0 bases respectively, with 8 bases between them. The CDR3 runs 15 residues. The CDR3 DNA reads as TGCAGTGCTAGAGATTCCGGGACGAACACCGGGGAGCTGTTTTTT. Encoded protein: CSARDSGTNTGELFF.

Ten or more counts support this clonotype. The J gene is TRBJ2-5, the V gene TRBV4-3; 7 bases are shared with TRBD1. Germline-derived CDR1 and CDR2 are LGHNA and YSLEER. The V gene end was trimmed by 3 bases and the J gene end by 3 bases; junction bases not matched to a gene: 7. The CDR3 has 15 amino acids. The CDR3 loop is CASSQRDSPEETQYF. CDR3 coding DNA: TGCGCCAGCAGCCAGAGGGACAGTCCAGAAGAGACCCAGTACTTC.

This clonotype was found a few times. The V gene is TRBV14, the J gene TRBJ2-5; tentatively, D is TRBD1 or TRBD2 (5 bases each). Trimming took off 1 base at V and 5 bases at J, with 11 bases between the two ends. The CDR3 has 14 residues. Germline V gene data show CDR1 as SGHDN and CDR2 as FVKESK. In DNA form, the CDR3 reads TGTGCCAGCAGCCAAGTTGAGGGGCGGGAGACCCAGTACTTC. Translating gives CASSQVEGRETQYF.

The chain couples TRBV20-1 to TRBJ2-1; D not certain. The germline gives CDR1 DFQATT, CDR2 SNEGSKA (reference sequence). The CDR3 contains 14 residues. V was shortened by 0 bases and J by 6 bases, with 12 bases between the two germline ends. The CDR3 sequence is CSARDDPKGNEQFF. In nucleotides, the CDR3 is TGCAGTGCTAGAGATGATCCCAAGGGCAATGAGCAGTTCTTC.

The rearrangement links TRBV7-9 to TRBJ2-7; the D gene is possibly TRBD1 (5 bases). V was trimmed by 3 bases and J by 3 bases, leaving 12 bases between them. The CDR3 sequence is 14 residues long. Germline V gene sequence: CDR1 SEHNR, CDR2 FQNEAQ (reference sequence). The CDR3 DNA reads as TGTGCCAGCAGCTTTTCGTCAGGGCACTACGAGCAGTACTTC. It is translated as CASSFSSGHYEQYF.

This rearrangement joins TRBV12-3 or TRBV12-4 to TRBJ1-2, with 8 bases that match TRBD1. This CDR3 is built from 14 residues. Trimming cost V 5 bases and J 7 bases; bases outside gene matches: 9. Here the CDR3 reads CASSTYQGASGYTF. CDR3 sequence (DNA): TGTGCCAGCAGTACGTATCAGGGGGCTTCTGGCTACACCTTC.

This rearrangement joins TRBV3-1 to TRBJ2-7; D not certain. V was pared by 0 bases and J by 2 bases, with 11 bases between. This CDR3 region has 15 residues. Germline V gene lookup returns CDR1 LGHDT and CDR2 YNNKEL (reference sequence). Written as DNA, the CDR3 is TGTGCCAGCAGCCAAGAATTAGGGCTCGCCTACGAGCAGTACTTC. It specifies CASSQELGLAYEQYF.

Comments on this clonotype: This clone may be a read error of a much larger clone one base away. This chain joins TRBV27 and TRBJ2-3; a possible D gene is TRBD1 (5 bases). This CDR3 is built from 16 residues. Germline V gives CDR1 MNHEY, CDR2 SMNVEV (reference sequence). The CDR3 is CASSSVNIRDIDAQYF. As DNA, the CDR3 is TGTGCCAGCAGTTCGGTCAATATCAGGGATATAGATGCGCAGTATTTT.

The chain uses TRBV18 and TRBJ2-1; 8 positions agree with TRBD1. The V gene's germline CDR1 is KGHSH and CDR2 LQKENI. The CDR3 length is 15 residues. The V gene end was trimmed by 5 bases and the J gene end by 8 bases; junction bases not matched to a gene: 11. DNA of the CDR3: TGTGCCAGCTCAGACGGACAGGGCCGGTCCTATGAGCAGTTCTTC. It translates to CASSDGQGRSYEQFF. The complete variable domain, with remaining parts taken from reference TRBV18 and TRBJ2-1, reads NAGVMQNPRHLVRRRGQEARLRCSPMKGHSHVYWYRQLPEEGLKFMVYLQKENIIDESGMPKERFSAEFPKEGPSILRIQQVVRGDSAAYFCASSDGQGRSYEQFFGPGTRLTVL.

V usage is TRBV6-2 or TRBV6-3 and J usage is TRBJ2-5, with D unresolved. CDR3 length equals 11 residues. From germline, CDR1 is MNHEY and CDR2 SVGEGT. Trimming left V 5 bases short and J 5 bases short, with 6 bases between. In DNA form, the CDR3 reads TGTGCCAGCAGTGATTTGGAGACCCAGTACTTC. Its protein is CASSDLETQYF.

This clonotype was counted at least ten times. V usage is TRBV5-5 and J usage is TRBJ1-1; D call uncertain. V lost 1 base and J lost 6, with 10 bases in between. The length of the CDR3 is 13 residues. The V gene's germline CDR1 is SGHKS and CDR2 YYEKEE (reference sequence). The CDR3 region is CASSLTQYPEAFF. Written as DNA, the CDR3 is TGTGCCAGCAGCTTGACACAATATCCTGAAGCTTTCTTT. The whole variable domain, filled in from reference TRBV5-5 and TRBJ1-1, reads DAGVTQSPTHLIKTRGQQVTLRCSPISGHKSVSWYQQVLGQGPQFIFQYYEKEERGRGNFPDRFSARQFPNYSSELNVNALLLGDSALYLCASSLTQYPEAFFGQGTRLTVV.

This clonotype was picked up many times. The chain couples TRBV4-1 to TRBJ2-5; unclear D gene. The V end was cut by 5 bases, the J end by 4 bases, with 11 bases between. In germline, CDR1 is MGHRA, CDR2 YSYEKL. CDR3 length equals 13 residues. CDR3 protein: CASSTTDLETQYF. In nucleotides, the CDR3 is TGCGCCAGCAGCACAACGGACCTAGAGACCCAGTACTTC.

Remarks on this clonotype: A much larger clone lies one base from this, so it may be a read error. V and J are TRBV9 and TRBJ1-5; perhaps TRBD1 as D (6 bases). Trimming pared 3 bases from V and 6 bases from J, leaving 13 bases between. CDR3 length equals 14 residues. Germline lookup yields CDR1 SGDLS and CDR2 YYNGEE. CDR3 DNA: TGTGCCAGCAGCGCAGGACAGACCAGTCAGCCCCAGCATTTT. Residues: CASSAGQTSQPQHF.